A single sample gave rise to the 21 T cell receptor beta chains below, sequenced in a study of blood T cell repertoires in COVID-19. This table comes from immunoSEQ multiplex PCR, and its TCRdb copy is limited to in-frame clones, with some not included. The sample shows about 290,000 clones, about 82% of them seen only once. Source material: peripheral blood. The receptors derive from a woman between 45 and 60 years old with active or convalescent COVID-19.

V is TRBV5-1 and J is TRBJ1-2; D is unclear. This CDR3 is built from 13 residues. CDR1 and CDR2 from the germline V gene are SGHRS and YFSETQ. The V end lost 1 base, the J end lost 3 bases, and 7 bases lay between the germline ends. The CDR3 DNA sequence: TGCGCCAGCAGCTTGTCCGGGGACTATGGCTACACCTTC. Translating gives CASSLSGDYGYTF.

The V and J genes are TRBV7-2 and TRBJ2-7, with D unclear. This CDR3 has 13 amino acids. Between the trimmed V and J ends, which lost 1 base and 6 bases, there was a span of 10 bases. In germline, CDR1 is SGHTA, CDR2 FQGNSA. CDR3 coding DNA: TGTGCCAGCAGCTTAGACGGGTTTGTCGAGCAGTACTTC. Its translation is CASSLDGFVEQYF.

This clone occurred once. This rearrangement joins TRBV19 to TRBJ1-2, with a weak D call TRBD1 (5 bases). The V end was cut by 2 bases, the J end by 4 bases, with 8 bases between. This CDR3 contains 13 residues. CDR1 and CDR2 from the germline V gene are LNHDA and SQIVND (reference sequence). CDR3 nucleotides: TGTGCCAGTAGTATAACAGGTCCCTATGGCTACACCTTC. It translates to CASSITGPYGYTF.

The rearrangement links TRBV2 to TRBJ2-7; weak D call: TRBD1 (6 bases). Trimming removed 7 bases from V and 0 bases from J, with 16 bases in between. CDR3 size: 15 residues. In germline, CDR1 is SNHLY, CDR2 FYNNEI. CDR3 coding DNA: TGTGCCAGCAAACAATCCCGGACAGCCTCCTACGAGCAGTACTTC. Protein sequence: CASKQSRTASYEQYF. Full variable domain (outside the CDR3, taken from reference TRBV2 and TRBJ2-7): EPEVTQTPSHQVTQMGQEVILRCVPISNHLYFYWYRQILGQKVEFLVSFYNNEISEKSEIFDDQFSVERPDGSNFTLKIRSTKLEDSAMYFCASKQSRTASYEQYFGPGTRLTVT.

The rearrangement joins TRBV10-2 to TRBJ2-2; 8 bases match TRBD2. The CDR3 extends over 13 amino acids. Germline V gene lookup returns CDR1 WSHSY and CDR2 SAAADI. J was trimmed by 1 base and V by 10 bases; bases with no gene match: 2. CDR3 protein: CATREGNTGELFF. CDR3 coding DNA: TGCGCCACCCGGGAGGGGAACACCGGGGAGCTGTTTTTT.

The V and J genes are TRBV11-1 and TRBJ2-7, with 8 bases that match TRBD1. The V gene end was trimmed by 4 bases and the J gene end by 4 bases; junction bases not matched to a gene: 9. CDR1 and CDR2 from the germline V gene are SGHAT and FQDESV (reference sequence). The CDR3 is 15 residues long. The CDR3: CASSSQGASAYEQYF. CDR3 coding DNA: TGTGCCAGCAGCTCCCAGGGGGCGAGTGCTTACGAGCAGTACTTC.

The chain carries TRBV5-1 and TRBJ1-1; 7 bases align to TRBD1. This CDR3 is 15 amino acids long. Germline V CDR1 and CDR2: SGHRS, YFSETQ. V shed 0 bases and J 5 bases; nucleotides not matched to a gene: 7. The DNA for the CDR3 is TGCGCCAGCAGCTTGGCCTTGGCAGGGGGTACTGAAGCTTTCTTT. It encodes CASSLALAGGTEAFF.

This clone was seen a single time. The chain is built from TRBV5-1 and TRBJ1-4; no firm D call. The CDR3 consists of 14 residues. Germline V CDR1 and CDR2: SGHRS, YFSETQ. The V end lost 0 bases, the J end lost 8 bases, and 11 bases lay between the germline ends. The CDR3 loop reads CASSLGRAAEKLFF. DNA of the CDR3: TGCGCCAGCAGCTTGGGGCGGGCCGCGGAAAAACTGTTTTTT.

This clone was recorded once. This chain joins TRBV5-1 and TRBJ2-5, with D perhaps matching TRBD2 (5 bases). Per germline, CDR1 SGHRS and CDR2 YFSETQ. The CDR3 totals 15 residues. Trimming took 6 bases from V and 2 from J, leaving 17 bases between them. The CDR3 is CASTWAMAGQETQYF. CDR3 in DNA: TGCGCCAGCACGTGGGCGATGGCGGGTCAAGAGACCCAGTACTTC.

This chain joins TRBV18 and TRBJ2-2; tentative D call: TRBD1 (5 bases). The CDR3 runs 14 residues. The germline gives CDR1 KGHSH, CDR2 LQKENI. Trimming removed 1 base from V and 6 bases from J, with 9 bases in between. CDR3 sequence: CASSPQGDAGELFF. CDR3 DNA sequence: TGTGCCAGCTCACCACAAGGGGATGCCGGGGAGCTGTTTTTT. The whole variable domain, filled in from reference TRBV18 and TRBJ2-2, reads NAGVMQNPRHLVRRRGQEARLRCSPMKGHSHVYWYRQLPEEGLKFMVYLQKENIIDESGMPKERFSAEFPKEGPSILRIQQVVRGDSAAYFCASSPQGDAGELFFGEGSRLTVL.

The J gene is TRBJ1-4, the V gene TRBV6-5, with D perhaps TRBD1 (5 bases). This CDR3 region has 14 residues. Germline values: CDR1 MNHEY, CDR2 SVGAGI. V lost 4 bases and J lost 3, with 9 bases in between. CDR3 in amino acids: CASSSRGSNEKLFF. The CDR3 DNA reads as TGTGCCAGCAGTTCCCGGGGGTCTAATGAAAAACTGTTTTTT.

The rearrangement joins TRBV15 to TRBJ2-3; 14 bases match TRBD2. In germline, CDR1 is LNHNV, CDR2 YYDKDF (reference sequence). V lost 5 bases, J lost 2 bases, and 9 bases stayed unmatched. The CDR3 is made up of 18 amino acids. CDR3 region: CATSYGTSGSLNTDTQYF. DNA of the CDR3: TGTGCCACCAGCTATGGGACTAGCGGGAGTCTAAACACAGATACGCAGTATTTT.

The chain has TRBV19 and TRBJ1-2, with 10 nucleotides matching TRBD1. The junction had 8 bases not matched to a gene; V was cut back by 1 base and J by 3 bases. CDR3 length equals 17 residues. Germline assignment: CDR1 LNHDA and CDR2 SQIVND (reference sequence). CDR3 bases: TGTGCCAGTAGTATAGCCGGTGCGACAGGGGGCCACTATGGCTACACCTTC. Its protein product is CASSIAGATGGHYGYTF.

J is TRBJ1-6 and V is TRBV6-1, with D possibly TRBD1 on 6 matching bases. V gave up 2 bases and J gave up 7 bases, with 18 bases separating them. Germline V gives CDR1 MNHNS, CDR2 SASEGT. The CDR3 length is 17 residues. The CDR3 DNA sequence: TGTGCCAGCAGTGAACTGGCCTGGCAGGGGCCAAATTCACCCCTCCACTTT. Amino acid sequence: CASSELAWQGPNSPLHF.

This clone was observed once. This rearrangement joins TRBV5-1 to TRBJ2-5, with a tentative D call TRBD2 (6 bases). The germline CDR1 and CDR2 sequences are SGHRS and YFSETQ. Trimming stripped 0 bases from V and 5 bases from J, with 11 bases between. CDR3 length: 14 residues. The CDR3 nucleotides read TGCGCCAGCAGCTTGGCCGCTAGCGACGAGACCCAGTACTTC. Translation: CASSLAASDETQYF.

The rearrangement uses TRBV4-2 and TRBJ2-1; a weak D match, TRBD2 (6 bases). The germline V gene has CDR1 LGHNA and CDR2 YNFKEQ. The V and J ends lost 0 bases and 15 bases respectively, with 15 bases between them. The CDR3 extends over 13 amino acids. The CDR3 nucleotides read TGTGCCAGCAGCCAAGAGCGGGAAGGTGTTTCGTTCTTC. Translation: CASSQEREGVSFF.

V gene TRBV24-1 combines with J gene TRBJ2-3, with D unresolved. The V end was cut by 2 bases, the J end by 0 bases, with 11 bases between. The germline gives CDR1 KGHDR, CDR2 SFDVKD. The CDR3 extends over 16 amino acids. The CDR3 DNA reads TGTGCCACCAGTGATTATCGCGGCGCTAGCACAGATACGCAGTATTTT. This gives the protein CATSDYRGASTDTQYF.

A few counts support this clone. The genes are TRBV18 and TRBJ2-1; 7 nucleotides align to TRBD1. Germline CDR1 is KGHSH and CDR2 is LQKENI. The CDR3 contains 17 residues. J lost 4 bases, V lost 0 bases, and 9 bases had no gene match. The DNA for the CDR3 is TGTGCCAGCTCACCACCGACAGGGAATATACCGTACAATGAGCAGTTCTTC. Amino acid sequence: CASSPPTGNIPYNEQFF.

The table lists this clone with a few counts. The CDR3 DNA reads as TGTGCCAGTGGCTCCAAGGGGGACACTGAAGCTTTCTTT. This gives the protein CASGSKGDTEAFF. J is TRBJ1-1 and V is TRBV19; a weak D match, TRBD1 (6 bases). The CDR3 contains 13 residues. Looked up from germline, CDR1 is LNHDA and CDR2 is SQIVND (reference sequence). The germline V and J ends were trimmed by 8 bases and 3 bases, with 13 bases remaining between them.

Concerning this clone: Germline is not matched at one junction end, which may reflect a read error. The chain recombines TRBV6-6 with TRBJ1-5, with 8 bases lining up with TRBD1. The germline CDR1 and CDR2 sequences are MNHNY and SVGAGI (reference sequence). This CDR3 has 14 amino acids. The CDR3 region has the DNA TGTGCCAGCAGCTACTCAGGGGGCCGTCAGCCCCAGCATTTT. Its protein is CASSYSGGRQPQHF.

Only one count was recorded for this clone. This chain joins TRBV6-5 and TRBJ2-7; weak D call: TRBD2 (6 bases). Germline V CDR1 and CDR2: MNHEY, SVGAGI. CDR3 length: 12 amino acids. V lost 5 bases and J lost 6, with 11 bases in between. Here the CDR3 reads CASSRRGGEQYF. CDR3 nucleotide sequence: TGTGCCAGCAGTAGAAGGGGAGGCGAGCAGTACTTC.